A selection of T cell receptor beta chains follows, all from one sample in a study of T cells in Graves' hyperthyroidism and ophthalmopathy. TCRdb processed the multiplex PCR reads anew with MiXCR; each CDR3 protein has one entry. In the table there are about 300,000 distinct CDR3 sequences, approximately 15% of which are singletons. The specimen sequenced was blood. The receptors shown here come from a woman aged 40 to 50 with Graves' hyperthyroidism. Both conserved end residues are part of each CDR3. D genes are given only for firm matches. The size entry is marked missing in some rows and otherwise reads once, few, many or a size class.

v_call	d_call	clone_size	j_call	cdr3_nt	cdr3_aa
TRBV5-6	.	few	TRBJ1-6	TGTGCCAGCAGCTTGGCCGCACTTTCGGGACTCCACTTT	CASSLAALSGLHF
TRBV20-1	.	many	TRBJ1-2	TGCACCCCCTCTGGGATTGCGGGGTTTGGCTACACCTTC	CTPSGIAGFGYTF
TRBV20-1	TRBD1	few	TRBJ2-2	TGCAGTGCAGAGGGGACAGGGAGGAATGACGGGGAGCTGTTTTTT	CSAEGTGRNDGELFF
TRBV2	TRBD2	many	TRBJ2-7	TGTGCCAGCAGGGGGCGGGGGTACTACGAGCAGTACTTC	CASRGRGYYEQYF
TRBV6-4	.	.	TRBJ2-1	TGTGCCAGCAGCAGGACTCCCGGTGAGCAGTTCTTC	CASSRTPGEQFF
TRBV28	TRBD2	.	TRBJ2-2	TGTGCCAGCAATGGGCTAGCGGGAGAATATACCGGGGAGCTGTTTTTT	CASNGLAGEYTGELFF
TRBV6-2/TRBV6-3	TRBD2	many	TRBJ2-7	TGTGCCAGCAGTTACTCTAGCGGGGCCTCCTACGAGCAGTACTTC	CASSYSSGASYEQYF
TRBV28	TRBD2	many	TRBJ2-3	TGTGCCAGCAGCCCGACTAGCGGGAGGCATGGGGATACGCAGTATTTT	CASSPTSGRHGDTQYF
TRBV2	TRBD2	many	TRBJ2-2	TGTGCCAGCAGTAGGGGACTAGCGGGAGTTCATTCCGGCACCGGGGAGCTGTTTTTT	CASSRGLAGVHSGTGELFF
TRBV27	TRBD1	many	TRBJ2-7	TGTGCCAGCAGTTCTCCGGGACAGATCTTTGGCGAGCAGTACTTC	CASSSPGQIFGEQYF
TRBV11-2	.	many	TRBJ1-1	TGTGCCAGCAGCTCACGAGGGCGGAACACTGAAGCTTTCTTT	CASSSRGRNTEAFF
TRBV30	.	many	TRBJ1-1	TGTGCCTGGGTTATTAACACTGAAGCTTTCTTT	CAWVINTEAFF
TRBV12-3/TRBV12-4	TRBD1	many	TRBJ1-5	TGTGCCAGCAGTTGGGACAGGGGGCACCAGCCCCAGCATTTT	CASSWDRGHQPQHF
TRBV11-2	.	.	TRBJ2-1	TGTGCCAGCGGCTTAGAACCCGGGCTTACCAATGAGCAGTTCTTC	CASGLEPGLTNEQFF
TRBV5-1	TRBD1	few	TRBJ2-5	TGCGCCAGCAAACAGGGGTTATGGGAGACCCAGTACTTC	CASKQGLWETQYF
TRBV7-2	.	many	TRBJ2-1	TGTGCCAGCAGCCCCTACGAGAGCTCCTACAATGAGCAGTTCTTC	CASSPYESSYNEQFF
TRBV27	TRBD2	many	TRBJ2-7	TGTGCCAGCAGTTCTGGGACTAGCGGGCCATCTGAGTACTTC	CASSSGTSGPSEYF
TRBV28	TRBD2	.	TRBJ2-1	TGTGCCAGCAGTTTAACTAGCGGGAGGGGTCGCAATGAGCAGTTCTTC	CASSLTSGRGRNEQFF
TRBV6-1	.	few	TRBJ1-2	TGTGCCAGCAGTTCGCCGGTTAACTATGGCTACACCTTC	CASSSPVNYGYTF
TRBV12-3/TRBV12-4	.	many	TRBJ1-1	TGTGCCAGCAGACTCCCCCGTACAGAGAACACTGAAGCTTTCTTT	CASRLPRTENTEAFF
TRBV12-3/TRBV12-4	.	many	TRBJ2-7	TGTGCCAGCAGCCCCGGACTGGCGGTAGGGCAGTACTTC	CASSPGLAVGQYF
TRBV6-1	TRBD2	few	TRBJ2-1	TGTGCCAGCAGCCAGGGCGGGGGACAGTTCTTC	CASSQGGGQFF
TRBV10-3	TRBD1	.	TRBJ2-5	TGTGCCAGCTGGACAGGGCAAGAGACCCAGTACTTC	CASWTGQETQYF
TRBV6-2/TRBV6-3	.	many	TRBJ1-3	TGTGCCAGCACCCTCAAGAAGAACGACACCATATATTTT	CASTLKKNDTIYF
TRBV13	TRBD1	many	TRBJ2-7	TGTGCCAGCAGCGGGGGACAGGGTTCGTGGGAGCAGTACTTC	CASSGGQGSWEQYF
TRBV20-1	.	many	TRBJ1-1	TGCAGTGCTAGCCAGGGATTGAACACTGAAGCTTTCTTT	CSASQGLNTEAFF
TRBV6-2/TRBV6-3	.	many	TRBJ2-7	TGTGCCAGCAGTTACGGCCAACAGGGACGCGAGCAGTACTTC	CASSYGQQGREQYF
TRBV27	TRBD2	many	TRBJ2-1	TGTGCCAGCGGGGGAGCGGGAGGGCCTTACCGGGGGCAGGCCTACAATGAGCAGTTCTTC	CASGGAGGPYRGQAYNEQFF
TRBV2	TRBD2	.	TRBJ2-1	TGTGCCAGCAGTGAATCAAGCGGGAGGAGCAATTTCGAGTTCTTC	CASSESSGRSNFEFF
TRBV28	.	many	TRBJ2-3	TGTGCCAGCAGTCCGACCGGGCCCTCTAGCACAGATACGCAGTATTTT	CASSPTGPSSTDTQYF
TRBV19	TRBD1	many	TRBJ1-6	TGTGCCAGCGGGGACAGGCGCAATTCACCCCTCCACTTT	CASGDRRNSPLHF
TRBV2	TRBD1	many	TRBJ2-2	TGTGCCAGCAGTCTGACAGGGGGCGTTGTCGGGGAGCTGTTTTTT	CASSLTGGVVGELFF